The present entry profiles one T cell receptor (beta chain) with its context. This sample stems from a study of blood T cell repertoires in COVID-19. The wider study: The analysed material was cDNA or gDNA that came from T cells, B-cell-depleted T cells, or PBMCs.

The V end lost 6 bases, the J end lost 5 bases, and 16 bases lay between the germline ends. CDR3 length equals 14 residues. The germline gives CDR1 MDHEN, CDR2 SYDVKM. Original processing methods: Amplified reference gene primers provided the basis for estimating nucleated cell counts. Using immunoSEQ multiplex PCR, the repertoire was profiled, and TCRdb retains in-frame clones only, with some absent. D and trimming were read from the DNA, whereas the V and J calls and clone size are those reported in that table. This sample has about 330,000 clones, with approximately 84% found just once. The study drew participants aged roughly 18 to 95 years from roughly 25 US areas. In Cohort 3, a recovered donor had either two negative PCRs, clearance, or symptom resolution.

This rearrangement joins TRBV28 to TRBJ2-5; a weak D match, TRBD1 (6 bases). Sequences were obtained from PBMCs or T cells enriched from blood (not recorded which). The receptor was derived from a woman aged 25 to 39 who had recovered from COVID-19. The CDR3 sequence: CASRGHDYMETQYF. CDR3 sequence (DNA): TGTGCCAGCAGGGGACACGACTACATGGAGACCCAGTACTTC.